These T cell receptor beta chains were read from a single sample in a study of blood T cell repertoires in COVID-19. Assay used: immunoSEQ multiplex PCR; TCRdb lists only in-frame clones, some missing. The repertoire consists of 110,000 or so clones, with 84% occurring once and the leading ten covering over 7.5%. Source material: peripheral blood. The receptors here all came from a woman in her thirties or forties with acute or convalescent COVID-19. The CDR3 runs from the conserved cysteine through the conserved F or W. A D gene is named only where the DNA matches it firmly. Clone size is stated in some rows and not others, as once, few, many or a class when expanded.

v_call	cdr3_length	d_call	clone_size	j_call	cdr3_aa	cdr3_nt
TRBV4-1	14	NA	NA	TRBJ1-3	CASSRDSSGNTIYF	TGCGCCAGCAGCCGCGACAGCTCTGGAAACACCATATATTTT
TRBV5-1	15	NA	NA	TRBJ1-2	CASSLRAGQFYGYTF	TGCGCCAGCAGCTTGAGGGCCGGACAGTTCTATGGCTACACCTTC
TRBV9	13	TRBD1	NA	TRBJ2-2	CASSVQGDGELFF	TGTGCCAGCAGCGTTCAGGGGGACGGGGAGCTGTTTTTT
TRBV6-5	15	NA	NA	TRBJ2-1	CASSRNRAGNNEQFF	TGTGCCAGCAGTCGTAACAGGGCTGGTAATAATGAGCAGTTCTTC
TRBV20-1	11	TRBD2	NA	TRBJ2-7	CSGLAGYEQYF	TGCAGTGGACTAGCGGGTTACGAGCAGTACTTC
TRBV5-1	15	TRBD1	NA	TRBJ1-2	CASSLKGQDLYGYTF	TGCGCCAGCAGCTTGAAGGGACAGGACCTCTATGGCTACACCTTC
TRBV5-1	14	NA	NA	TRBJ2-7	CASSSLQGSYEQYF	TGCGCCAGCAGCTCACTACAGGGTAGCTACGAGCAGTACTTC
TRBV5-5	15	NA	NA	TRBJ2-1	CASSLYLNSYNEQFF	TGTGCCAGCAGCTTGTACCTAAACTCCTACAATGAGCAGTTCTTC
TRBV30	13	NA	NA	TRBJ1-1	CAWSSAGYNEAFF	TGTGCCTGGAGTTCAGCAGGGTATAATGAAGCTTTCTTT
TRBV18	14	NA	NA	TRBJ2-7	CASSPLNRAYEQYF	TGTGCCAGCTCACCACTGAACAGGGCGTACGAGCAGTACTTC
TRBV7-9	14	NA	NA	TRBJ1-5	CASSLSRGNQPQHF	TGTGCCAGCAGCTTAAGCAGGGGCAATCAGCCCCAGCATTTT
TRBV5-4	13	NA	few	TRBJ1-1	CASSLDLNTEAFF	TGTGCCAGCAGCTTGGACCTAAACACTGAAGCTTTCTTT
TRBV7-2	16	TRBD1	NA	TRBJ1-3	CASSLYMTGSGNTIYF	TGTGCCAGCAGCCTTTATATGACAGGGTCTGGAAACACCATATATTTT
TRBV5-1	15	TRBD2	NA	TRBJ2-7	CASSFLGTSAYEQYF	TGCGCCAGCAGCTTCCTTGGAACTAGCGCCTACGAGCAGTACTTC
TRBV7-9	10	NA	few	TRBJ1-1	CASSRGEAFF	TGTGCCAGCAGCCGCGGTGAAGCTTTCTTT